These 17 T cell receptor beta chains share one sample of origin, sequenced in a study of T cell changes during pregnancy in multiple sclerosis. TCRdb's table, derived via immunoSEQ multiplex PCR, lists solely in-frame clones and lacks some. This table has tens of thousands of clones, 92% appearing once. The sequencing here drew on CD4+ T cells from peripheral blood mononuclear cells, taken in the third trimester of pregnancy. The receptors derive from a female donor with multiple sclerosis, enrolled in a pregnancy study.

This chain joins TRBV18 and TRBJ1-1, with D hard to call. Germline V gene lookup returns CDR1 KGHSH and CDR2 LQKENI. V was cut by 4 bases and J by 1 base, with 7 bases left in between. The CDR3 has 13 residues. This CDR3 reads CASSLSQNTEAFF. The CDR3, as DNA: TGTGCCAGCTCACTTTCCCAGAACACTGAAGCTTTCTTT.

The chain links TRBV4-2 to TRBJ2-3, with TRBD2 matching over 12 bases. The germline V gene encodes CDR1 LGHNA and CDR2 YNFKEQ. Unmatched junction bases numbered 4, after V lost 4 bases and J lost 2 bases. The CDR3 has 16 residues. The chain's CDR3 is CASSRRLAGDTDTQYF. DNA of the CDR3: TGTGCCAGCAGCCGCCGACTAGCGGGGGACACAGATACGCAGTATTTT.

This chain joins TRBV28 and TRBJ2-5, with 7 nucleotides matching TRBD1. The CDR3 length is 16 residues. Germline V gene lookup returns CDR1 MDHEN and CDR2 SYDVKM. With V trimmed by 1 base and J by 5 bases, 10 bases remained unmatched. The CDR3 nucleotides are TGTGCCAGCAGTTTATCTCAGGCAGGGGGTTGGGAGACCCAGTACTTC. It codes for CASSLSQAGGWETQYF.

V and J are TRBV5-1 and TRBJ1-4; D is possibly TRBD1 (5 bases). The CDR3 has 15 residues. V dropped 1 base and J dropped 4 bases, with 11 bases sitting between them. Germline V lookup: CDR1 SGHRS, CDR2 YFSETQ. DNA of the CDR3: TGCGCCAGCAGCTTGAACGGGGGAGGTAATGAAAAACTGTTTTTT. Protein: CASSLNGGGNEKLFF. The variable domain in full, completed from reference TRBV5-1 and TRBJ1-4, reads KAGVTQTPRYLIKTRGQQVTLSCSPISGHRSVSWYQQTPGQGLQFLFEYFSETQRNKGNFPGRFSGRQFSNSRSEMNVSTLELGDSALYLCASSLNGGGNEKLFFGSGTQLSVL.

The V gene is TRBV9, the J gene TRBJ2-2; possibly TRBD1 for D (5 bases). Germline values: CDR1 SGDLS, CDR2 YYNGEE. The CDR3 contains 16 residues. Between the trimmed V and J ends, which lost 4 bases and 4 bases, there was a span of 17 bases. CDR3: CASSLLTGSATGELFF. The CDR3 nucleotides are TGTGCCAGCAGCTTACTTACAGGTTCAGCCACCGGGGAGCTGTTTTTT.

The chain couples TRBV7-2 to TRBJ2-1; 11 bases are shared with TRBD1. Germline trimming cut 4 bases from V and 10 bases from J; bases unmatched to any gene: 12. The germline CDR1 and CDR2 sequences are SGHTA and FQGNSA. The CDR3 is 16 residues long. CDR3 protein: CASSSIGTGGIGEQFF. In DNA, the CDR3 is TGTGCCAGCAGCTCGATAGGGACAGGGGGAATTGGGGAGCAGTTCTTC.

The chain recombines TRBV7-9 with TRBJ2-3; a possible D gene is TRBD1 (5 bases). The V end was cut by 3 bases, the J end by 0 bases, with 7 bases between. CDR1 is SEHNR, CDR2 FQNEAQ, per germline (reference sequence). The CDR3 has 14 amino acids. The CDR3 is CASSFDRSTDTQYF. CDR3 sequence (DNA): TGTGCCAGCAGCTTCGACAGAAGCACAGATACGCAGTATTTT.

The chain uses TRBV5-4 and TRBJ1-2; weak D call: TRBD1 (6 bases). The CDR3 is made up of 18 amino acids. Between the trimmed V and J ends, which lost 0 bases and 4 bases, there was a span of 22 bases. Germline loops: CDR1 SGHNT, CDR2 YYREEE (reference sequence). CDR3 nucleotides: TGTGCCAGCAGCTTGGCGGTTTTGGCAGGGGCGATGATCTATGGCTACACCTTC. Translating it yields CASSLAVLAGAMIYGYTF.

The chain combines TRBV19 with TRBJ2-1, with TRBD2 matching over 7 bases. The V and J ends lost 4 bases and 6 bases, in that order; junction bases with no gene match: 9. Germline-derived CDR1 and CDR2 are LNHDA and SQIVND (reference sequence). This CDR3 region has 15 residues. The CDR3 sequence: CASSTPRLAPNEQFF. CDR3 nucleotide sequence: TGTGCCAGTAGTACTCCCCGACTAGCCCCCAATGAGCAGTTCTTC.

The V gene is TRBV25-1, the J gene TRBJ2-7; the match to TRBD2 covers 11 bases. V lost 7 bases, J lost 0 bases, and 5 bases stayed unmatched. This CDR3 is built from 15 residues. CDR1 MGHDK and CDR2 SYGVNS come from the germline V gene. The CDR3 nucleotides read TGTGCCAGCAAGAAAGGGACTAGCGGCTCCTACGAGCAGTACTTC. Translated: CASKKGTSGSYEQYF.

This chain connects TRBV11-1 to TRBJ2-1, with D possibly being TRBD1 (6 bases). The V and J ends lost 5 bases and 4 bases respectively, with 15 bases between them. This CDR3 has 15 amino acids. Per the germline V gene, CDR1 is SGHAT and CDR2 is FQDESV (reference sequence). The CDR3 DNA follows: TGTGCCAGCAGCCATCTTGATGGACAGTACAATGAGCAGTTCTTC. Protein product: CASSHLDGQYNEQFF.

In this sample, this clone turned up a few times. This chain links TRBV4-3 with TRBJ2-1; D possibly corresponds to TRBD2 (6 bases). The CDR3 is 15 residues long. V gave up 0 bases and J gave up 12 bases, with 18 bases separating them. The germline V gene encodes CDR1 LGHNA and CDR2 YSLEER. The CDR3 spells CASSQEGGMIGVQFF. As DNA, the CDR3 is TGCGCCAGCAGCCAAGAGGGCGGGATGATTGGGGTGCAGTTCTTC.

J is TRBJ1-2 and V is TRBV25-1; D perhaps matches TRBD1 (5 bases). This CDR3 comprises 15 residues. Germline V gene sequence: CDR1 MGHDK, CDR2 SYGVNS. V shed 1 base and J shed 4 bases, with 13 bases lying between them. CDR3 nucleotide sequence: TGTGCCAGCAGTGAATCGGGCAGGGAATTCTATGGCTACACCTTC. It translates to CASSESGREFYGYTF.

The rearrangement links TRBV19 to TRBJ1-5; D call uncertain. Germline assignment: CDR1 LNHDA and CDR2 SQIVND (reference sequence). CDR3 length: 14 amino acids. V gave up 4 bases and J gave up 5 bases, with 12 bases separating them. The CDR3 is CASSTVQAYQPQHF. The CDR3 DNA follows: TGTGCCAGTAGTACCGTCCAGGCCTATCAGCCCCAGCATTTT.

V is TRBV12-5 and J is TRBJ2-1; D may be TRBD2 (6 bases). The V gene lost 3 bases and the J gene lost 0 bases, with 9 bases spanning the gap. This CDR3 spans 15 amino acids. Germline loops: CDR1 LGHNT, CDR2 FRNRAP. The CDR3 here is CASGLLAGSYNEQFF. The CDR3 bases are TGTGCTAGTGGTTTACTAGCCGGCTCCTACAATGAGCAGTTCTTC.

The V call is TRBV5-1, the J call TRBJ2-2; 16 bases fit TRBD2. Losses at the gene ends were 4 bases for V and 5 bases for J; bases not matched to a gene: 2. The CDR3 is 16 residues long. The germline gives CDR1 SGHRS, CDR2 YFSETQ. CDR3 nucleotide sequence: TGCGCCAGCAGCCTGGGACTAGCGGGAGGGACCGGGGAGCTGTTTTTT. Translation: CASSLGLAGGTGELFF.

The J gene is TRBJ1-2, the V gene TRBV5-4, with no clear D. The germline V gene has CDR1 SGHNT and CDR2 YYREEE (reference sequence). The CDR3 has 13 amino acids. V was pared by 2 bases and J by 3 bases, with 8 bases between. CDR3 sequence (DNA): TGTGCCAGCAGCTTAGGAGGTGACTATGGCTACACCTTC. This translates into CASSLGGDYGYTF.